The 5 T cell receptor beta chains in this list originate from one sample, sequenced in a study of blood T cell repertoires in COVID-19. TCRdb's copy holds only in-frame clones and misses some; the assay was immunoSEQ multiplex PCR. The repertoire holds around 140,000 clones, with about 83% as singletons. Sequencing used peripheral blood. The receptors were gathered from a woman between 45 and 60 years old with active or convalescent COVID-19.

The chain carries TRBV28 and TRBJ2-3, with a tentative D call TRBD2 (6 bases). Germline V CDR1 and CDR2: MDHEN, SYDVKM. CDR3 size: 15 residues. Trimming removed 5 bases at V and 4 bases at J, with 16 bases between. The CDR3, as DNA: TGTGCCAGCAGTACCTCGGGCAGGAGGGCAGATACGCAGTATTTT. It translates to CASSTSGRRADTQYF.

The chain employs TRBV20-1 and TRBJ2-1; D unclear. CDR3 size: 11 residues. With 2 bases removed from V and 5 bases from J, the gap between germline ends came to 4 bases. Germline CDR1 reads DFQATT; CDR2 reads SNEGSKA (reference sequence). DNA for the CDR3: TGCAGTGCTAGACGAGACAATGAGCAGTTCTTC. Protein: CSARRDNEQFF.

V usage is TRBV7-9 and J usage is TRBJ1-1, with 8 bases fitting TRBD1. V gave up 5 bases and J gave up 5 bases; unmatched junction bases: 7. The CDR3 contains 14 residues. The germline gives CDR1 SEHNR, CDR2 FQNEAQ (reference sequence). The CDR3 reads CASSPDRGRTEAFF. CDR3 coding DNA: TGTGCCAGCAGCCCAGACAGGGGTAGGACTGAAGCTTTCTTT.

The chain recombines TRBV3-1 (or the pseudogene TRBV3-2) with TRBJ2-4; TRBD2 matches 12 bases. The CDR3 has 19 residues. Germline loops: CDR1 LGHDT, CDR2 YNNKEL (reference sequence). The V gene end was trimmed by 1 base and the J gene end by 0 bases; junction bases not matched to a gene: 7. The CDR3 loop reads CASSQVATSGRLAKNIQYF. CDR3 sequence (DNA): TGTGCCAGCAGCCAAGTTGCGACTAGCGGGAGATTAGCCAAAAACATTCAGTACTTC.

The chain combines TRBV24-1 with TRBJ2-1, with D perhaps TRBD2 (7 bases). This CDR3 is 13 amino acids long. The V end lost 8 bases, the J end lost 10 bases, and 17 bases lay between the germline ends. From germline, CDR1 is KGHDR and CDR2 SFDVKD. CDR3 protein: CATKGARGGEQFF. The CDR3, as DNA: TGTGCCACCAAAGGCGCCAGGGGAGGGGAGCAGTTCTTC.